The T cell receptor beta chain described here comes from a study of beta chain features in type 1 diabetes. Sorting with CD45RO/CCR7/CD25/CD127/CD95/CD27 yielded naive, central memory, regulatory and stem-like memory CD4+ cells. Trimming left V 7 bases short and J 6 bases short, with 12 bases between. The CDR3 has 11 amino acids. CDR1 and CDR2 from the germline V gene are DFQATT and SNEGSKA (reference sequence). Details on this clone: Its target is unknown.

Study results and caveats: Moderately but significantly shorter TCRB CDR3s were found in Type 1 diabetes patients in all four CD4+ subsets.

Reverse transcribing all isolated RNA meant expressed TCRB transcripts were sequenced. Samples of naive, central memory and regulatory T cells yielded a mean of about 3.5 million reads. Profiled with immunoSEQ multiplex PCR; TCRdb holds only in-frame clones, not every one. This table has about 340,000 clones, less than 15% appearing once. The receptor comes from a woman in her late teens or twenties with type 1 diabetes. The gene calls are TRBV20-1 and TRBJ1-2; tentatively, D is TRBD1 (6 bases). What was sequenced was naive CD4+ T cells from blood. The CDR3 coding sequence is TGCAGTGGGACAGTTGTTGATGGCTACACCTTC. It translates to CSGTVVDGYTF.